Below, 7 T cell receptor beta chains from the same sample are listed, as sequenced in a study of regulatory T cells in long-lasting Graves disease. Assembly of TCR beta libraries relied on iRepertoire HTBI primers together with Arm-PCR of CDR3 regions. TCRdb re-called the multiplex PCR reads through MiXCR, storing one row per CDR3 protein. Of roughly 420,000 distinct CDR3 sequences detected, about a sixth appear once; the ten largest clones hold 22%. Regarding time point: newly diagnosed GD, antithyroid drugs for less than 3 months. The TCR library used RNA extracted from PBMCs. The source was peripheral blood mononuclear cells (PBMCs), collected at new diagnosis, from a patient treated with antithyroid drugs. These receptors were taken from a female donor with Graves disease.

The V and J genes are TRBV2 and TRBJ1-5; 10 nucleotides agree with TRBD1. With 6 bases clipped from V and 4 bases from J, the junction kept 9 bases outside the gene matches. Germline lookup yields CDR1 SNHLY and CDR2 FYNNEI. The CDR3 length is 16 residues. Written as DNA, the CDR3 is TGTGCCAGCAGCTTCAACCGGGACAGGGGTAATCAGCCCCAGCATTTT. Its protein product is CASSFNRDRGNQPQHF.

The chain combines TRBV19 with TRBJ2-1; perhaps TRBD1 as D (6 bases). The germline V gene has CDR1 LNHDA and CDR2 SQIVND (reference sequence). Trimming shortened V by 2 bases and J by 13 bases, and 12 bases separated the two germline ends. The length of the CDR3 is 12 residues. CDR3 region: CASSIQGSSQFF. The CDR3 DNA sequence: TGTGCCAGTAGTATACAGGGGAGCTCCCAGTTCTTC.

This clonotype has ten or more counts. The chain couples TRBV6-8 to TRBJ1-6, with D perhaps TRBD1 (5 bases). From germline, CDR1 is MNHGY and CDR2 SAAAGT. Trimming removed 5 bases at V and 7 bases at J, with 15 bases between. CDR3 length: 15 amino acids. CDR3 region: CASSTTWGWNSPLHF. CDR3 in DNA: TGTGCCAGCAGTACAACGTGGGGCTGGAATTCACCCCTCCACTTT.

The chain joins TRBV11-2 to TRBJ1-2; the match to TRBD1 covers 8 bases. V shed 0 bases and J 2 bases; nucleotides not matched to a gene: 8. CDR3 size: 17 residues. Germline V lookup: CDR1 SGHAT, CDR2 FQNNGV. This chain's CDR3 is CASSLDIGTGGNYGYTF. The DNA for the CDR3 is TGTGCCAGCAGCTTAGATATAGGGACAGGAGGAAACTATGGCTACACCTTC. Variable domain in full (rest from reference TRBV11-2 and TRBJ1-2): EAGVAQSPRYKIIEKRQSVAFWCNPISGHATLYWYQQILGQGPKLLIQFQNNGVVDDSQLPKDRFSAERLKGVDSTLKIQPAKLEDSAVYLCASSLDIGTGGNYGYTFGSGTRLTVV.

This clonotype was seen a handful of times. The rearrangement uses TRBV18 and TRBJ2-1; no definite D call. The CDR3 extends over 15 amino acids. Trimming shortened V by 3 bases and J by 8 bases, and 17 bases separated the two germline ends. CDR1 and CDR2 from the germline V gene are KGHSH and LQKENI. In nucleotides, the CDR3 is TGTGCCAGCTCACCCCCTATGGCCGAAGGCGATGAGCAGTTCTTC. This translates into CASSPPMAEGDEQFF.

As regards this clonotype: It differs at one base from a far larger clone, so likely a read error. The chain employs TRBV5-1 and TRBJ2-5; 9 bases fit TRBD2. The CDR3 has 15 amino acids. Germline V gene sequence: CDR1 SGHRS, CDR2 YFSETQ. J was trimmed by 11 bases and V by 2 bases; bases with no gene match: 13. CDR3 sequence: CASSFRAGGLSEQYF. For the CDR3, the DNA is TGCGCCAGCAGCTTTCGAGCGGGAGGCTTAAGTGAGCAGTACTTC.

This clonotype was recorded at least ten times. The CDR3 here is CASSPWTSGNTGELFF. The CDR3 nucleotides read TGTGCCAGCAGCCCCTGGACTAGCGGTAACACCGGGGAGCTGTTTTTT. The V and J genes are TRBV9 and TRBJ2-2, with TRBD2 identical over 10 bases. V trimming: 4 bases; J trimming: 2 bases; junction bases outside the gene matches: 5. The CDR3 spans 16 residues. Germline-derived CDR1 and CDR2 are SGDLS and YYNGEE.